One sample yielded the 9 T cell receptor beta chains listed below, sequenced in a study of cytomegalovirus exposure and HLA in healthy donors. The PCR contained 60 Vbeta and 13 Jbeta primers. The repertoire was sequenced with immunoSEQ multiplex PCR; TCRdb's copy has only in-frame clones and lacks some. The profile shows approximately 160,000 clones, about 84% of them singletons. Sequencing was carried out using PBMCs. Receptor source: a man between 18 and 29 years old in good health and CMV-seronegative.

This clone was picked up a small number of times. The V and J genes are TRBV19 and TRBJ1-5, with D perhaps TRBD1 (5 bases). Germline V gives CDR1 LNHDA, CDR2 SQIVND (reference sequence). The CDR3 runs 14 residues. The germline V and J ends were trimmed by 9 bases and 7 bases, with 19 bases remaining between them. This chain's CDR3 is CASRAEGAGQPQHF. The CDR3, as DNA: TGTGCCAGCCGGGCGGAAGGGGCAGGGCAGCCCCAGCATTTT.

The V call is TRBV6-5, the J call TRBJ2-1, with TRBD1 as a possible D gene (6 bases). Trimming stripped 0 bases from V and 5 bases from J, with 8 bases between. Germline V gene lookup returns CDR1 MNHEY and CDR2 SVGAGI. There are 14 residues in the CDR3. The CDR3 region has the DNA TGTGCCAGCAGTTACTCGGACAGAGACAATGAGCAGTTCTTC. The encoded protein is CASSYSDRDNEQFF.

The rearrangement uses TRBV7-3 and TRBJ2-5; no clear D gene. Trimming took 3 bases from V and 1 from J, leaving 6 bases between them. The CDR3 runs 13 residues. The germline gives CDR1 SGHTA, CDR2 FQGTGA. CDR3 protein: CASSFSSQETQYF. The CDR3 DNA is TGTGCCAGCAGCTTCAGTTCCCAAGAGACCCAGTACTTC.

In nucleotides, the CDR3 is TGTGCCAGCAGTGTGGGAGATGACACAGATACGCAGTATTTT. This gives the protein CASSVGDDTDTQYF. The chain combines TRBV6-5 with TRBJ2-3; tentative D call: TRBD2 (5 bases). The germline V gene has CDR1 MNHEY and CDR2 SVGAGI. The CDR3 totals 14 residues. Trimming stripped 5 bases from V and 2 bases from J, with 11 bases between.

The chain couples TRBV18 to TRBJ2-7; weak D call: TRBD2 (6 bases). This CDR3 has 16 residues. The germline V gene has CDR1 KGHSH and CDR2 LQKENI. V lost 3 bases and J lost 5, with 20 bases in between. The CDR3 is CASSPTLATSIHEQYF. The DNA of the CDR3 is TGTGCCAGCTCACCTACTTTGGCCACTAGCATCCACGAGCAGTACTTC.

The chain has TRBV5-1 and TRBJ2-5; perhaps TRBD1 as D (8 bases). The germline CDR1 and CDR2 sequences are SGHRS and YFSETQ. CDR3 length equals 13 residues. The V end lost 2 bases, the J end lost 10 bases, and 15 bases lay between the germline ends. Written as DNA, the CDR3 is TGCGCCAGCAGCTTTAAGGACAGGGAGGGCCAGTACTTC. Its translation: CASSFKDREGQYF.

J is TRBJ2-7 and V is TRBV9; 9 positions agree with TRBD1. This CDR3 contains 15 residues. The V segment lost 3 bases and the J segment 6 bases; nucleotides outside the gene matches: 10. Germline CDR1 and CDR2: SGDLS and YYNGEE. The CDR3 sequence: CASSGRDRASSEQYF. In DNA, the CDR3 is TGTGCCAGCAGCGGTCGGGACAGGGCTTCTTCCGAGCAGTACTTC.

The rearrangement joins TRBV5-1 to TRBJ2-7; D remains ambiguous. V was shortened by 0 bases and J by 2 bases, with 9 bases between the two germline ends. The germline CDR1 and CDR2 sequences are SGHRS and YFSETQ. The CDR3 has 14 residues. The CDR3 region has the DNA TGCGCCAGCAGCTTGGACGCTACAGCCTACGAGCAGTACTTC. Protein: CASSLDATAYEQYF.

The rearrangement links TRBV18 to TRBJ2-2; TRBD1 aligns across 9 bases. V lost 3 bases to trimming and J lost 0 bases; unmatched junction nucleotides: 5. The CDR3 length is 17 residues. Germline V CDR1 and CDR2: KGHSH, LQKENI. In DNA form, the CDR3 reads TGTGCCAGCTCACCGCAAAGACAGGGGGCGAACACCGGGGAGCTGTTTTTT. Its translation: CASSPQRQGANTGELFF.